This T cell receptor beta chain was captured by sequencing in a study of cytomegalovirus exposure and HLA in healthy donors. Donors likely had unrecorded immune exposures despite being nominally healthy when sampled. Note on this clone: Its antigen is not known.

Study results and limitations: By a later analysis, the bulk of CMV-associated TCR beta chains appeared HLA-restricted. A list of 150 to 200 TCR beta chains associated with cytomegalovirus was given. The study carried out a later analysis of TCR beta sequences. It associated some 17,000 of them with specific HLA alleles at a false discovery rate of 0.05.

The CDR3 sequence is 15 residues long. V shed 4 bases, J shed 3 bases, and the junction held 8 bases outside the gene matches. CDR1 is MGHRA, CDR2 YSYEKL, per germline. Use of 60 Vbeta and 13 Jbeta primers characterized the PCR. TCRdb's copy holds only in-frame clones and misses some; the assay was immunoSEQ multiplex PCR. The table includes 150,000 to 200,000 clones, 85% to 90% detected once. V gene TRBV4-1 combines with J gene TRBJ2-7; 8 bases match TRBD2. Sequencing used PBMCs. The TCR originated in a woman in her late teens or twenties in good health and CMV-seronegative. The DNA of the CDR3 is TGCGCCAGCAGCCTAGCGGGGCCTAGCAACTACGAGCAGTACTTC. Translation: CASSLAGPSNYEQYF.